The clone carrying this T cell receptor (beta chain) was observed a few times. Its target is unknown. These data come from a study of T cell repertoires in cytomegalovirus infection. Study-level information: Based on public TCR beta signatures, there were indications of CMV infection and of a matching HLA type.

Findings of the study overall: Dominating the ex vivo response were HLA-C-restricted CMV-specific TCR beta clonotypes. Carriage of CMV together with the relevant HLA was identifiable through cumulative public TCR beta family frequency.

TCRdb used MiXCR to reprocess the reads, holding one entry per CDR3 protein. The sample consists of a few hundred thousand distinct CDR3 sequences, 15% to 20% of them appearing once. The sample consisted of PBMCs. This receptor was identified in a human donor in good health (CMV status not recorded). Some clones in this sample may be carry-over from other donors' samples.

This chain's CDR3 is CASKQDTQETQYF. For the CDR3, the DNA is TGTGCCAGCAAACAGGACACCCAAGAGACCCAGTACTTC. The chain joins TRBV11-3 to TRBJ2-5; tentatively, D is TRBD1 (5 bases). Between the trimmed V and J ends, which lost 7 bases and 1 base, there was a span of 10 bases. Per germline, CDR1 SGHNT and CDR2 YENEEA. This CDR3 is 13 amino acids long.